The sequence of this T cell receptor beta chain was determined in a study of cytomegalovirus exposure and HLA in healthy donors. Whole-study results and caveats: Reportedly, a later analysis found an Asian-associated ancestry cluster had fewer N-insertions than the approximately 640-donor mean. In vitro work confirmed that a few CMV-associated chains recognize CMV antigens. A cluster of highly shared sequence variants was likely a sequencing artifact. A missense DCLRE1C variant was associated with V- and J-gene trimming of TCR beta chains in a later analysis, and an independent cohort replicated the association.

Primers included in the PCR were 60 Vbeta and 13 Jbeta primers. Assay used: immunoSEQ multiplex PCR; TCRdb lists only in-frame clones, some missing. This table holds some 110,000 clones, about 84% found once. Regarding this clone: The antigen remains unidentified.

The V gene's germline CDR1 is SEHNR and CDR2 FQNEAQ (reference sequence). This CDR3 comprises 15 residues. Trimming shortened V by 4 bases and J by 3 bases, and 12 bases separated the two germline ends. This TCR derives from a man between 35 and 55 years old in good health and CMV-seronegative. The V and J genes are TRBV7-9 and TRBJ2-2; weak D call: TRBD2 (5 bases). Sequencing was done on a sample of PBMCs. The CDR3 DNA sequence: TGTGCCAGCAGCTGGACGTCCGGGGACACCGGGGAGCTGTTTTTT. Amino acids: CASSWTSGDTGELFF.